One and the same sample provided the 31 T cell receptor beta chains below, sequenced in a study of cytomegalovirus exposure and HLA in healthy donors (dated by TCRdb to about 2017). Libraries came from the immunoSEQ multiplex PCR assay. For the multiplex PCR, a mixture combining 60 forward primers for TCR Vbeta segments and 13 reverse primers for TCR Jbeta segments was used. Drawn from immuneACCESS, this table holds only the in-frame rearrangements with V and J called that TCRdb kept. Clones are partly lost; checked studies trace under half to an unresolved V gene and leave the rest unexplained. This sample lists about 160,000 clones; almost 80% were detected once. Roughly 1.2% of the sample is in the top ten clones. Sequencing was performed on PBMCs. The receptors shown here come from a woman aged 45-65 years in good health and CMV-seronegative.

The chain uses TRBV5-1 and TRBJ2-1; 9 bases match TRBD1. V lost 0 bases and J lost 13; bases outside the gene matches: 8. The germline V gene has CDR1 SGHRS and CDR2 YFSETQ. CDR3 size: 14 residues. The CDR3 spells CASSLEDRGREQFF. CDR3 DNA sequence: TGCGCCAGCAGCTTGGAGGACAGGGGCCGTGAACAGTTCTTC.

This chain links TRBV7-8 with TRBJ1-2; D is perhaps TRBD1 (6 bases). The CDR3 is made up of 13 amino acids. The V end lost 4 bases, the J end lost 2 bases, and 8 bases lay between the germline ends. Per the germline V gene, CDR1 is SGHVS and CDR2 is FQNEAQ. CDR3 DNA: TGTGCCAGCAGCTCAGGGGCCAACTATGGCTACACCTTC. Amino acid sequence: CASSSGANYGYTF.

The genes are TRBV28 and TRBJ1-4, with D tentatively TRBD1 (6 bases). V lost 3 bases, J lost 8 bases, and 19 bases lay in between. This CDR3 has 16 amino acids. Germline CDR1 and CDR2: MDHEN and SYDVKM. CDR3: CASSLGAAPHGEKLFF. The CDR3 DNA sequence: TGTGCCAGCAGTTTGGGGGCTGCCCCTCACGGGGAAAAACTGTTTTTT.

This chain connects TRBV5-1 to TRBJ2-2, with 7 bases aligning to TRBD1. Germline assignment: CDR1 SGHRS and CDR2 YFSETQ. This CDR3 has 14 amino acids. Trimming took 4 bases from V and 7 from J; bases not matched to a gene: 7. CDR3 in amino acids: CASSPDRSVGELFF. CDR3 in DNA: TGCGCCAGCAGCCCGGACAGGTCGGTCGGGGAGCTGTTTTTT.

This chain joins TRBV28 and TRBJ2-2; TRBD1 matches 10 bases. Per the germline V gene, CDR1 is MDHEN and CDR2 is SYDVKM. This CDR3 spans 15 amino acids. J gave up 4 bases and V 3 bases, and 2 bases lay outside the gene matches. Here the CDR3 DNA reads TGTGCCAGCAGTTTCCGGACAGGGGGCACCGGGGAGCTGTTTTTT. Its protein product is CASSFRTGGTGELFF.

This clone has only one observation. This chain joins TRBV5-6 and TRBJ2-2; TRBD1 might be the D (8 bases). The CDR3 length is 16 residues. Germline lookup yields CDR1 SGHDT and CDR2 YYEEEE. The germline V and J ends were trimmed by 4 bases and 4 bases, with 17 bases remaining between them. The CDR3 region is CASSPRTGRATGELFF. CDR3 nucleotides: TGTGCCAGCAGCCCTCGGACAGGGAGGGCCACCGGGGAGCTGTTTTTT.

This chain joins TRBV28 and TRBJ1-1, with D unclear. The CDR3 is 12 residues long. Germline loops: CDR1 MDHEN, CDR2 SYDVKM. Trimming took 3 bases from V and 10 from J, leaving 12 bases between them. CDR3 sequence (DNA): TGTGCCAGCAGTTTTCAGAACGGAGGAGCTTTCTTT. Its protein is CASSFQNGGAFF. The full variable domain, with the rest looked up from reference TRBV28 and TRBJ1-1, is DVKVTQSSRYLVKRTGEKVFLECVQDMDHENMFWYRQDPGLGLRLIYFSYDVKMKEKGDIPEGYSVSREKKERFSLILESASTNQTSMYLCASSFQNGGAFFGQGTRLTVV.

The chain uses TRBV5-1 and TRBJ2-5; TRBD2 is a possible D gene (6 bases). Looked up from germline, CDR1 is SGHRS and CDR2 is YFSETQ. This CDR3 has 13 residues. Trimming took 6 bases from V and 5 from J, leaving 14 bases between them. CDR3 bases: TGCGCCAGCATGGAGAGCGGGCGGGAGACCCAGTACTTC. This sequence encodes CASMESGRETQYF.

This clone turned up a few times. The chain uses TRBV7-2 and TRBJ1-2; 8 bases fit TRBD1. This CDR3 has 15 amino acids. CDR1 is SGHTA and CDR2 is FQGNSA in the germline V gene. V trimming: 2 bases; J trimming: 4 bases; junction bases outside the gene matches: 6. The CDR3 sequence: CASSLRQGASYGYTF. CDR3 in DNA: TGTGCCAGCAGCTTACGGCAGGGGGCGAGCTATGGCTACACCTTC. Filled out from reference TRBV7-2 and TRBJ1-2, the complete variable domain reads GAGVSQSPSNKVTEKGKDVELRCDPISGHTALYWYRQSLGQGLEFLIYFQGNSAPDKSGLPSDRFSAERTGGSVSTLTIQRTQQEDSAVYLCASSLRQGASYGYTFGSGTRLTVV.

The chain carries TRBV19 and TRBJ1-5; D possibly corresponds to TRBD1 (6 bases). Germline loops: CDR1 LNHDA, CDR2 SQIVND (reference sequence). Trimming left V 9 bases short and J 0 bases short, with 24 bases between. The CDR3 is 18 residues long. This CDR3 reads CASNPTGITMNSNQPQHF. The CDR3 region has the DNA TGTGCCAGCAACCCGACAGGAATCACGATGAATAGCAATCAGCCCCAGCATTTT. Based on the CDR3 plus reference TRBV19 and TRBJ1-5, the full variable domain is DGGITQSPKYLFRKEGQNVTLSCEQNLNHDAMYWYRQDPGQGLRLIYYSQIVNDFQKGDIAEGYSVSREKKESFPLTVTSAQKNPTAFYLCASNPTGITMNSNQPQHFGDGTRLSIL.

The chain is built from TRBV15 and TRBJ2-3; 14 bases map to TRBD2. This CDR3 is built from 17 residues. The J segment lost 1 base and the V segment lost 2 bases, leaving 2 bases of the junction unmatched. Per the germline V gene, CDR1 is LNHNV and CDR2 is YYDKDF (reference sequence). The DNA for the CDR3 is TGTGCCACCAGCAGACAGGGACTAGCGGGGGGCACAGATACGCAGTATTTT. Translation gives CATSRQGLAGGTDTQYF.

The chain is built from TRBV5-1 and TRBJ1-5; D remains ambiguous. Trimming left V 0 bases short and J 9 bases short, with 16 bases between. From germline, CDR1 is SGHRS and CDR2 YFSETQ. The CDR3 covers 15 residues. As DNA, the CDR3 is TGCGCCAGCAGCTTGGGCTTAGGCGGAGCCGGGCCCCAGCATTTT. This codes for CASSLGLGGAGPQHF.

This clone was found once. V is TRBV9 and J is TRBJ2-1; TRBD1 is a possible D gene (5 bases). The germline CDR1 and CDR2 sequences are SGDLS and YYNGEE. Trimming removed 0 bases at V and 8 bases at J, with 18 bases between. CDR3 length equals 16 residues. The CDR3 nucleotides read TGTGCCAGCAGCGTAGCTCCGCAGGGATCTACCGATGAGCAGTTCTTC. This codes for CASSVAPQGSTDEQFF.

The CDR3 DNA reads as TGTGCCAGCAGCCCGGGACACTTTAACTATGGCTACACCTTC. Its protein product is CASSPGHFNYGYTF. The chain recombines TRBV14 with TRBJ1-2; TRBD1 might be the D (6 bases). The CDR3 is made up of 14 amino acids. Germline CDR1 is SGHDN and CDR2 is FVKESK. Between the trimmed V and J ends, which lost 4 bases and 1 base, there was a span of 10 bases. Filled out from reference TRBV14 and TRBJ1-2, the complete variable domain reads EAGVTQFPSHSVIEKGQTVTLRCDPISGHDNLYWYRRVMGKEIKFLLHFVKESKQDESGMPNNRFLAERTGGTYSTLKVQPAELEDSGVYFCASSPGHFNYGYTFGSGTRLTVV.

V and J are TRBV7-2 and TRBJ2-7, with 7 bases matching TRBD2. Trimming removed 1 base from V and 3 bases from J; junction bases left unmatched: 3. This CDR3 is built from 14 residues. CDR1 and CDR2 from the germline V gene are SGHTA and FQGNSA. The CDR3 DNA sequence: TGTGCCAGCAGCTTAGGACCGGGGGGCTACGAGCAGTACTTC. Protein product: CASSLGPGGYEQYF. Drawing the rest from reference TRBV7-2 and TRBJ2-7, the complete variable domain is GAGVSQSPSNKVTEKGKDVELRCDPISGHTALYWYRQSLGQGLEFLIYFQGNSAPDKSGLPSDRFSAERTGGSVSTLTIQRTQQEDSAVYLCASSLGPGGYEQYFGPGTRLTVT.

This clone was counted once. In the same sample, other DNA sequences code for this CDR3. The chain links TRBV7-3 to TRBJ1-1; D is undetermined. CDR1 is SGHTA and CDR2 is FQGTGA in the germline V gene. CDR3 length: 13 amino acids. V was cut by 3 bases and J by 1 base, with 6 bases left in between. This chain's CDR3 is CASSFSGNTEAFF. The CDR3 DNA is TGTGCCAGCAGCTTCAGTGGGAACACTGAAGCTTTCTTT.

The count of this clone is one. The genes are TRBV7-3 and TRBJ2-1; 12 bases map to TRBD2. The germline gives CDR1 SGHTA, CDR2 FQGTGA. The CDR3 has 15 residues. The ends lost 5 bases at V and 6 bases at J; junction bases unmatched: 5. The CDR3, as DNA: TGTGCCAGCAGCGCGGGACTAGCGGGTTTCAATGAGCAGTTCTTC. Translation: CASSAGLAGFNEQFF. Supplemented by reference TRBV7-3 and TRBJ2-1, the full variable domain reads GAGVSQTPSNKVTEKGKYVELRCDPISGHTALYWYRQSLGQGPEFLIYFQGTGAADDSGLPNDRFFAVRPEGSVSTLKIQRTERGDSAVYLCASSAGLAGFNEQFFGPGTRLTVL.

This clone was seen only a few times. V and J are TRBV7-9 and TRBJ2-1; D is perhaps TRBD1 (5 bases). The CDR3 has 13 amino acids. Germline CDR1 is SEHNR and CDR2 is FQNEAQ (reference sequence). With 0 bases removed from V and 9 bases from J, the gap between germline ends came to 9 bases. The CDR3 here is CASSLASDTEQFF. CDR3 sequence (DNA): TGTGCCAGCAGCTTAGCATCGGACACTGAGCAGTTCTTC.

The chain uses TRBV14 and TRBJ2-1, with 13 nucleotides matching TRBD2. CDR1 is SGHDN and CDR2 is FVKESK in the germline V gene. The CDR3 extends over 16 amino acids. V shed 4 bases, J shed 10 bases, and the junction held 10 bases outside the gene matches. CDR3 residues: CASSRVVGLAGDEQFF. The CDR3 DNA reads TGTGCCAGCAGCCGCGTAGTAGGACTAGCGGGAGACGAGCAGTTCTTC.

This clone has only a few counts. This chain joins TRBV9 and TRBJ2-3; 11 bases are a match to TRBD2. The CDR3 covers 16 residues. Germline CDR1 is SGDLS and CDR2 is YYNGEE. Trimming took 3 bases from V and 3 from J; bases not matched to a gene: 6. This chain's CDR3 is CASSDSGGAATDTQYF. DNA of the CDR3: TGTGCCAGCAGCGATAGCGGGGGGGCCGCGACAGATACGCAGTATTTT.

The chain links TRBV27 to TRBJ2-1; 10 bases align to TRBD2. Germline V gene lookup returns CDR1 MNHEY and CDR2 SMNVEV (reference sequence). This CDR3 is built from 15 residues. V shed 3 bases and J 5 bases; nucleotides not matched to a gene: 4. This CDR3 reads CASSFASGSHNEQFF. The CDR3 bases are TGTGCCAGCAGTTTCGCTAGCGGGAGTCACAATGAGCAGTTCTTC.

For the CDR3, the DNA is TGTGCCAGCAGTCTAGGGGTGGGCGAGCAGTACTTC. Its translation is CASSLGVGEQYF. The J gene is TRBJ2-7, the V gene TRBV27; possible D gene TRBD1, 5 bases. The ends were cut back, 5 bases at V and 6 bases at J, with 11 bases in the middle. Looked up from germline, CDR1 is MNHEY and CDR2 is SMNVEV (reference sequence). The CDR3 extends over 12 amino acids.

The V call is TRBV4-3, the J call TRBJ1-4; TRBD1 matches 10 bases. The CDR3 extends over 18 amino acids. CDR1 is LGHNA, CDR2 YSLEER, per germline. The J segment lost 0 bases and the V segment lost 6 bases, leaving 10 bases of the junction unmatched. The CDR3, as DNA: TGCGCCAGCAGGTCGACAGGGGGCCCCGTTGCAACTAATGAAAAACTGTTTTTT. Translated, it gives CASRSTGGPVATNEKLFF.

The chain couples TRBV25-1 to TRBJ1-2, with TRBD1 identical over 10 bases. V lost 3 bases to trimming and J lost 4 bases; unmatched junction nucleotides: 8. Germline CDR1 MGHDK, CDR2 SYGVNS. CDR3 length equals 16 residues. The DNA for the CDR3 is TGTGCCAGCAGTGATAGACAGGGGGCGTCGGTCTATGGCTACACCTTC. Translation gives CASSDRQGASVYGYTF.

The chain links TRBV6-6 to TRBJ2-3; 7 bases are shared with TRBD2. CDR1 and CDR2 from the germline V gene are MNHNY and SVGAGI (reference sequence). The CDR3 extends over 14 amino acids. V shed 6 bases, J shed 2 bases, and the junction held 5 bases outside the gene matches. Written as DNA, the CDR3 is TGTGCCAGCAGCCGGGGACTAAACACAGATACGCAGTATTTT. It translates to CASSRGLNTDTQYF.

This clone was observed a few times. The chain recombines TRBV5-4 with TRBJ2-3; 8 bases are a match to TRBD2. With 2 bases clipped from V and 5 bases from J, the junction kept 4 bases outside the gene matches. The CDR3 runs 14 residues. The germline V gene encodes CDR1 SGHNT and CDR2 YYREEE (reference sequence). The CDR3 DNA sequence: TGTGCCAGCAGCTTCCGGGGGGGGCAAGATACGCAGTATTTT. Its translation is CASSFRGGQDTQYF.

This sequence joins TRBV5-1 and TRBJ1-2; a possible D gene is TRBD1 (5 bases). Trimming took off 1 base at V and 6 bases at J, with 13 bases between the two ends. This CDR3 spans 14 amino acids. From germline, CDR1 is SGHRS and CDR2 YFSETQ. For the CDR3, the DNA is TGCGCCAGCAGCTTGTCAGGGTGGGGCAATGGCTACACCTTC. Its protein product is CASSLSGWGNGYTF.

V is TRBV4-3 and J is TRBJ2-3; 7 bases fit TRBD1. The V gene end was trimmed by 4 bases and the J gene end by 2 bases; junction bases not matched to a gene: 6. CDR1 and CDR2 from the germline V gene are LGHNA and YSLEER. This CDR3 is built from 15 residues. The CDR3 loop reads CASSPGDRNTDTQYF. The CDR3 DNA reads TGCGCCAGCAGCCCCGGGGACAGAAACACAGATACGCAGTATTTT.

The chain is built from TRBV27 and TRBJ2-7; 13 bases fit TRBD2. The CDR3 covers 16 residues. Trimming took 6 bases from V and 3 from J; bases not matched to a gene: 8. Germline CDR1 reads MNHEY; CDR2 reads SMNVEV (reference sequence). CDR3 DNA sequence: TGTGCCAGCAGACCCGGGACTAGCGGGGTTAGCTACGAGCAGTACTTC. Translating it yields CASRPGTSGVSYEQYF.

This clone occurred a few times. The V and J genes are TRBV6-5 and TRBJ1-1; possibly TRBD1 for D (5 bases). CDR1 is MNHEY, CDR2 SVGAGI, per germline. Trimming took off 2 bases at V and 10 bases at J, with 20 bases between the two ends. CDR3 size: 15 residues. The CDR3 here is CASSYGSTGGRRAFF. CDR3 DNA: TGTGCCAGCAGTTACGGGTCGACGGGGGGTCGGCGAGCTTTCTTT.

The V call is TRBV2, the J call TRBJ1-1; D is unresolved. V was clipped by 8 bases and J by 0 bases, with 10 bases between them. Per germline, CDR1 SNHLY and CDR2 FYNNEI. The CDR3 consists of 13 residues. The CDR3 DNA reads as TGTGCCAGCCCGGGGATAATGAACACTGAAGCTTTCTTT. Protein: CASPGIMNTEAFF.